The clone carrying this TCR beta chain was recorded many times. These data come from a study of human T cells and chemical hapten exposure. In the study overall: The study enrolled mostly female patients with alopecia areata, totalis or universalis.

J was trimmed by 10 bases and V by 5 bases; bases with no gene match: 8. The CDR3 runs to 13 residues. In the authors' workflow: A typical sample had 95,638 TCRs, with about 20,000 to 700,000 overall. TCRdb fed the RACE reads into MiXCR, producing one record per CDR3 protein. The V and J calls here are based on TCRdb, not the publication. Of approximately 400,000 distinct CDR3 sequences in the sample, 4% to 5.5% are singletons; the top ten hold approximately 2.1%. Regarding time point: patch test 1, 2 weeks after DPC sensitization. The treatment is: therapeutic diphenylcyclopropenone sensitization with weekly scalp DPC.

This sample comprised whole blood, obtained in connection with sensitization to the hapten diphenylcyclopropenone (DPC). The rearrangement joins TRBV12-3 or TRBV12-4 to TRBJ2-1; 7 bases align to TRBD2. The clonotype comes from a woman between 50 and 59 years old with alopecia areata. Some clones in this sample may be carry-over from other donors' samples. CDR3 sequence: CASSNGGSREQFF. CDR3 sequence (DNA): TGTGCCAGCAGTAACGGGGGGTCAAGGGAGCAGTTCTTC.